The clone carrying this TCR beta chain was picked up a small number of times. Antigen unknown. This CDR3 has 14 residues. Trimming removed 0 bases from V and 6 bases from J, with 12 bases in between. These data come from a study of early T cells in non-severe SARS-CoV-2 infection. On the study more broadly: Sequencing used unsorted whole-blood bulk RNA, so chains lack pairing.

Individual cDNA molecules received unique molecular identifiers during library preparation. TCRdb recomputed calls from the 5' RACE reads with MiXCR, one row per CDR3 protein. The sample lists some 60,000 distinct CDR3 sequences, more than 8.5% occurring once. Overall study findings and caveats: CD4 and private specificities were missed by VDJdb matching, which favored anti-spike CD8 responses.

The receptor comes from an adult who was a healthcare worker with PCR-confirmed SARS-CoV-2 infection or an uninfected control (not recorded which). The specimen sequenced was whole blood. This chain links TRBV12-3 or TRBV12-4 with TRBJ2-7, with D perhaps matching TRBD2 (5 bases). In nucleotides, the CDR3 is TGTGCCAGCAGTTTAGCAGAACTAGTTTTCGAGCAGTACTTC. Protein: CASSLAELVFEQYF.